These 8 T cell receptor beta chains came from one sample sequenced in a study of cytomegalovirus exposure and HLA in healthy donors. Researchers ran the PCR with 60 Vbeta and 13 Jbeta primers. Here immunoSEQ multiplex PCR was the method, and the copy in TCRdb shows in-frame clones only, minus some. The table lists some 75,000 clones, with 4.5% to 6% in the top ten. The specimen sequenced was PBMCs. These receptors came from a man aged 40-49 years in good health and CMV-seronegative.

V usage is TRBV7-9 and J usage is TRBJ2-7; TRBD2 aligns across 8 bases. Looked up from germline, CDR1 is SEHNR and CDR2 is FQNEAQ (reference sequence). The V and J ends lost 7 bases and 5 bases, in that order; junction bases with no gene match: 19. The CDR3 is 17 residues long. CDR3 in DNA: TGTGCCAGCACCCCCTTCGGGCTAGCGGGCCGTCGGGACGAGCAGTACTTC. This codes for CASTPFGLAGRRDEQYF.

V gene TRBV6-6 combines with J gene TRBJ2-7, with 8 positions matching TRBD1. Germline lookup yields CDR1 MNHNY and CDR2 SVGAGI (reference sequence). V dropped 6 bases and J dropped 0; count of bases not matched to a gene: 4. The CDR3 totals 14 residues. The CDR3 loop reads CASSRDRGSYEQYF. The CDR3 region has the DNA TGTGCCAGCAGCCGCGACAGGGGCTCCTACGAGCAGTACTTC.

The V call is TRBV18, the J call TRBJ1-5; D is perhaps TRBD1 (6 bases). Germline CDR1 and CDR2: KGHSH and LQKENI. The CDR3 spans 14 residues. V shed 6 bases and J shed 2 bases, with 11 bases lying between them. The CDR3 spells CASSTGYRNQPQHF. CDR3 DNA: TGTGCCAGCTCTACAGGGTACCGCAATCAGCCCCAGCATTTT.

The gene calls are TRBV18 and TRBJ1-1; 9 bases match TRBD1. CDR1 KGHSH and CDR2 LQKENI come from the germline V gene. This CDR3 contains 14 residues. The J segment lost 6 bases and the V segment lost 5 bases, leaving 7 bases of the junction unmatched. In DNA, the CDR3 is TGTGCCAGCTCATCGACAGGGGGAATGGCTGAAGCTTTCTTT. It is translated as CASSSTGGMAEAFF.

In DNA, the CDR3 is TGCGCCAGCAGCACTTCCGGGACAGGGGAAGCCAATTCACCCCTCCACTTT. Its translation is CASSTSGTGEANSPLHF. This chain joins TRBV4-1 and TRBJ1-6; 10 nucleotides align to TRBD1. J lost 7 bases, V lost 5 bases, and 11 bases had no gene match. The CDR3 contains 17 residues. Germline CDR1 reads MGHRA; CDR2 reads YSYEKL.

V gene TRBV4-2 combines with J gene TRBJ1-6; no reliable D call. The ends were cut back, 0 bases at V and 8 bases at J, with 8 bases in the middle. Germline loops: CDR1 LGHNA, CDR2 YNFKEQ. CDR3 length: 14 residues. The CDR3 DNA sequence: TGTGCCAGCAGCCAAGATCCAGAGGATTCACCCCTCCACTTT. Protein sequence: CASSQDPEDSPLHF.

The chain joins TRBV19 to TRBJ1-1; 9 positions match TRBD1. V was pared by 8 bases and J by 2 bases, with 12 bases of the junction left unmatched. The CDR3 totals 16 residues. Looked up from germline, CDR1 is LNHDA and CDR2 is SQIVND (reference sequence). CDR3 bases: TGTGCCAGTTCCGGCTGGGGACAGGGAGACAACACTGAAGCTTTCTTT. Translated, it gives CASSGWGQGDNTEAFF.

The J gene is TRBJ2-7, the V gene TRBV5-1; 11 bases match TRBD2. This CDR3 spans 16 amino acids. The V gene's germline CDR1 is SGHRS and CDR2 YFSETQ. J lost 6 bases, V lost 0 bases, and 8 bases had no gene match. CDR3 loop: CASSLDLLAGVGEQYF. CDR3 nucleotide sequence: TGCGCCAGCAGCTTGGATCTACTAGCGGGAGTCGGCGAGCAGTACTTC.